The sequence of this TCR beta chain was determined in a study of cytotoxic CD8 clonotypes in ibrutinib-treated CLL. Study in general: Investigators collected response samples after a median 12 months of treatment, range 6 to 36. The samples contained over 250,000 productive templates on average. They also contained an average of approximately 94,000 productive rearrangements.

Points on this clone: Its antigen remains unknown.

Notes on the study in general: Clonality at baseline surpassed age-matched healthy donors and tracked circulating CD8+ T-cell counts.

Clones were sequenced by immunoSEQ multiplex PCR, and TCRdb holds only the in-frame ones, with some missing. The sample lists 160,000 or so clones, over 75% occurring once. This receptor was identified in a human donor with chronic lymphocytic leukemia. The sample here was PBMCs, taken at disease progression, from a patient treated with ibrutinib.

In DNA form, the CDR3 reads TGTGCCATCAGTGAGGCGGGACAGGGCCCCTATGAGCAGTTCTTC. It encodes CAISEAGQGPYEQFF. V and J are TRBV10-3 and TRBJ2-1; 9 bases line up with TRBD1. The CDR3 is 15 residues long. The V gene end was trimmed by 2 bases and the J gene end by 8 bases; junction bases not matched to a gene: 7. CDR1 and CDR2 from the germline V gene are ENHRY and SYGVKD.